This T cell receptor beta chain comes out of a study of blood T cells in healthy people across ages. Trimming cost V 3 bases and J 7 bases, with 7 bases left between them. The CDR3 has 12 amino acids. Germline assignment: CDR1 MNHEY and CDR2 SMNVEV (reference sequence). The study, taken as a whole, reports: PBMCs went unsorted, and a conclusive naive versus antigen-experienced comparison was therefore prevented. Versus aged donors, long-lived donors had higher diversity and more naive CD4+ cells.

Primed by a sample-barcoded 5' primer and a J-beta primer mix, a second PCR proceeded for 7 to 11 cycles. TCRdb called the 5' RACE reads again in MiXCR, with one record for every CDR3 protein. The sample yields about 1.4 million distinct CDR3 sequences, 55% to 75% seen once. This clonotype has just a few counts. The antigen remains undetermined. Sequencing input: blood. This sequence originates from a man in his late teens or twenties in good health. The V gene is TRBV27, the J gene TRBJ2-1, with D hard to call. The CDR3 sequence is CASSFIGNEQFF. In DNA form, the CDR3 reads TGTGCCAGCAGTTTCATAGGGAATGAGCAGTTCTTC.